The rows below give T cell receptor beta chains drawn from one sample of a study of regulatory T cells in long-lasting Graves disease. TCRdb reprocessed the multiplex PCR reads with MiXCR, giving one entry per CDR3 protein. The sample has 450,000 to 650,000 distinct CDR3 sequences; 15% to 20% are singletons. The data also belong to a second study, concerning T cells in Graves' hyperthyroidism and ophthalmopathy.

The material sequenced was peripheral blood mononuclear cells (PBMCs), taken at new diagnosis, from a patient treated with antithyroid drugs. Receptor source: a middle-aged woman with Graves disease. Both conserved end residues are trimmed from each CDR3. D genes are given only for firm matches.

TRBD2,TRBJ2-5,TRBV20-1,SAGTSGGTQETQY
TRBD2,TRBJ2-5,TRBV28,ASSLGLAGGQETQY
NA,TRBJ1-2,TRBV9,ASSVEDMNYGYT
NA,TRBJ1-1,TRBV6-1,ASTITMNTEAF
NA,TRBJ1-5,TRBV19,ASSMKLSRGNQPQH
TRBD1,TRBJ2-7,TRBV30,AWNRGKLYEQY
NA,TRBJ1-2,TRBV5-1,ASSLESGGYT
NA,TRBJ2-7,TRBV20-1,SPADGYEQY
TRBD2,TRBJ2-2,TRBV20-1,SATSGGARGELF
NA,TRBJ2-3,TRBV24-1,ATSGWVSTDTQY
TRBD1,TRBJ2-5,TRBV11-2,ASSDRDRVETQY
TRBD2,TRBJ2-1,TRBV3-1,ASLGGGSEQF
TRBD1,TRBJ2-2,TRBV12-3/TRBV12-4,ASRSGQGFTGELF
NA,TRBJ1-1,TRBV12-3/TRBV12-4,ATRGGTEAF
TRBD2,TRBJ2-5,TRBV7-9,ASSSRGLAGVETQY
NA,TRBJ1-1,TRBV28,ASIVSRGARTEAF
TRBD1,TRBJ1-1,TRBV12-3/TRBV12-4,ASSFSRQGRTMNTEAF
NA,TRBJ2-7,TRBV12-3/TRBV12-4,ASSLGRHYEQY
TRBD1,TRBJ2-6,TRBV7-3,ASSHGQGSILSGANVLT
NA,TRBJ1-2,TRBV20-1,SANKRGGTSTRNYGYT
NA,TRBJ1-1,TRBV24-1,ATNENGPTRLGTEAF
NA,TRBJ2-6,TRBV11-2,ASSTRTSSGANVLT
NA,TRBJ2-1,TRBV10-1,ASSEDGNGEQF
NA,TRBJ2-2,TRBV6-1,ASSENPSVGELF
NA,TRBJ1-4,TRBV7-9,ASSSETGPNEKLF
NA,TRBJ2-7,TRBV5-1,ASSVIPGDEQY
TRBD1,TRBJ2-7,TRBV24-1,ATRRDRGYEQY
NA,TRBJ1-3,TRBV27,ASSESVGNTIY
NA,TRBJ2-6,TRBV12-3/TRBV12-4,ASSLGRRSGANVLT
NA,TRBJ2-1,TRBV30,AWSDERSSYNEQF
TRBD2,TRBJ2-1,TRBV3-1,ASSQETSGGAGEQF
NA,TRBJ2-5,TRBV7-2,ASSSNPGAQY
NA,TRBJ1-1,TRBV5-1,ASSFNGAEAF
NA,TRBJ2-7,TRBV11-2,ASSHYEQY